This T cell receptor (beta chain) stems from a study of blood T cell repertoires in COVID-19. Here immunoSEQ multiplex PCR was the method, and the copy in TCRdb shows in-frame clones only, minus some. The sample carries about 390,000 clones, approximately 87% recorded once. What was sequenced was PBMCs or T cells enriched from blood (not recorded which). The sequence was obtained from a woman aged 50 to 60 who had recovered from COVID-19.

For the CDR3, the DNA is TGTGCCACCAACCCACTAAGAGGGCAGGGGGATAACTATGGCTACACCTTC. This encodes CATNPLRGQGDNYGYTF. The chain employs TRBV15 and TRBJ1-2, with 7 bases lining up with TRBD1. The CDR3 sequence is 17 residues long. V trimming: 7 bases; J trimming: 1 base; junction bases outside the gene matches: 15. The germline CDR1 and CDR2 sequences are LNHNV and YYDKDF (reference sequence).